The rows below give T cell receptor beta chains drawn from one sample of a study of human T cells and chemical hapten exposure. TCRdb re-called the RACE reads with MiXCR, one entry per CDR3 protein. The data contain around 260,000 distinct CDR3 sequences, approximately 8.6% of them seen just once; the ten biggest clones take up approximately 2.3%. The sequencing used whole blood, collected in connection with sensitization to the hapten diphenylcyclopropenone (DPC). The receptors here all came from a woman aged 40 to 55 with alopecia areata. Some clones in this sample may be carry-over from other donors' samples. CDR3s include the opening cysteine and the closing phenylalanine or tryptophan. Each record gives: J gene, V gene, D gene, clone size, CDR3 DNA, CDR3 protein. The D gene is left open where the match is weak. Rows give clone size only sometimes, using once, few, many, or a class for an expanded clone.

j_gene: TRBJ2-1
v_gene: TRBV5-1
d_gene: NA
abundance: many
CDR3nt: TGCGCCAGCAGCTTAGCTAGGGGGAGCTACAATGAGCAGTTCTTC
CDR3aa: CASSLARGSYNEQFF

j_gene: TRBJ2-3
v_gene: TRBV3-1
d_gene: TRBD2
abundance: NA
CDR3nt: TGTGCCAGCAGCCAAGTAGTGGGGACTAGCGGGGATACGCAGTATTTT
CDR3aa: CASSQVVGTSGDTQYF

j_gene: TRBJ1-4
v_gene: TRBV2
d_gene: NA
abundance: few
CDR3nt: TGTGCCAGCAGTGGGCAGGGGCTGGCTAATGAAAAACTGTTTTTT
CDR3aa: CASSGQGLANEKLFF

j_gene: TRBJ2-1
v_gene: TRBV5-5
d_gene: NA
abundance: NA
CDR3nt: TGTGCCAGCAGCTTGGGGGTCCGGGCAGGTGGTTACAATGAGCAGTTCTTC
CDR3aa: CASSLGVRAGGYNEQFF

j_gene: TRBJ2-7
v_gene: TRBV28
d_gene: NA
abundance: few
CDR3nt: TGTGCCAGCAGTCTCCCCACGGGGAGTTATCGGCAGTACTTC
CDR3aa: CASSLPTGSYRQYF

j_gene: TRBJ1-1
v_gene: TRBV7-6
d_gene: TRBD1
abundance: NA
CDR3nt: TGTGCCAGCAGCCCAACGGACAGGGGGCTAATAAAGGGTAACACTGAAGCTTTCTTT
CDR3aa: CASSPTDRGLIKGNTEAFF

j_gene: TRBJ2-3
v_gene: TRBV29-1
d_gene: NA
abundance: many
CDR3nt: TGCAGCGTTGAAGACAGGGGCATCACAGATACGCAGTATTTT
CDR3aa: CSVEDRGITDTQYF

j_gene: TRBJ1-2
v_gene: TRBV20-1
d_gene: TRBD1
abundance: many
CDR3nt: TGCAGTGTTAACGACCGGGACAGGTCTAACTATGGCTACACCTTC
CDR3aa: CSVNDRDRSNYGYTF

j_gene: TRBJ1-2
v_gene: TRBV9
d_gene: TRBD1
abundance: many
CDR3nt: TGTGCCAGCAGCGGAACCGGGACAGCGTATTATGGCTACACCTTC
CDR3aa: CASSGTGTAYYGYTF

j_gene: TRBJ2-2
v_gene: TRBV5-5
d_gene: NA
abundance: few
CDR3nt: TGTGCCAGCAGCTTGATTCGTTCGAACACCGGGGAGCTGTTTTTT
CDR3aa: CASSLIRSNTGELFF

j_gene: TRBJ1-5
v_gene: TRBV20-1
d_gene: NA
abundance: few
CDR3nt: TGCAGTGCAACGAGGGGGGATCGGCCCCAGCATTTT
CDR3aa: CSATRGDRPQHF

j_gene: TRBJ1-1
v_gene: TRBV12-3/TRBV12-4
d_gene: NA
abundance: many
CDR3nt: TGTGCCAGCAGGTTATGGGGAGGGACTGAAGCTTTCTTT
CDR3aa: CASRLWGGTEAFF

j_gene: TRBJ1-2
v_gene: TRBV7-2
d_gene: TRBD1
abundance: many
CDR3nt: TGTGCCAGCAGCTATGATAGACAGGGGTATGGCTACACCTTC
CDR3aa: CASSYDRQGYGYTF

j_gene: TRBJ2-1
v_gene: TRBV7-2
d_gene: NA
abundance: few
CDR3nt: TGTGCCAGCAGCTTCGAGACTAGTGGCAATGAGCAGTTCTTC
CDR3aa: CASSFETSGNEQFF